Listed below are T cell receptor beta chains from one sample, sequenced in a study of sequential checkpoint blockade in melanoma. The assay was immunoSEQ multiplex PCR, and TCRdb's table has in-frame clones only and misses some. In the table there are tens of thousands of clones, 70% to 90% of which are singletons. Sequenced here: CD8+ T cells sorted from blood (inferred from file names), sampled from a patient given nivolumab and ipilimumab in sequence. The receptors here all came from a human donor with melanoma. Each CDR3 is given with its conserved first and last residue. A D gene is named only where the DNA matches it firmly. For some rows the clone size is stated as once, few or many, or as a class when expanded; others skip it.

DNA	CDR3	size	J	D	V
TGTGCCAGCAACCTCGGACAGGGGTATCAAGAGACCCAGTACTTC	CASNLGQGYQETQYF	once	TRBJ2-5	TRBD1	TRBV6-5
TGTGCCAGCAGCGTAGGAGACATAGGTCAGCCCCAGCATTTT	CASSVGDIGQPQHF	-	TRBJ1-5	-	TRBV9
TGTGCCAGCAGCTTAGATGAAGGGACTGAGCACAATGAGCAGTTCTTC	CASSLDEGTEHNEQFF	-	TRBJ2-1	-	TRBV7-9
TGTGCCAGCAGCTTAGTAATTCGTAATTCACCCCTCCACTTT	CASSLVIRNSPLHF	-	TRBJ1-6	-	TRBV7-2
TGTGCCAGCAGCTTCTCAGGGTCCGAGACCCAGTACTTC	CASSFSGSETQYF	-	TRBJ2-5	-	TRBV13
TGTGCCATCACCAAAGGACAGGGACCCCAAGGGACCCAGTACTTC	CAITKGQGPQGTQYF	-	TRBJ2-5	TRBD1	TRBV10-3
TGTGCCAGCAGTGACTCGTGGAAGCGGGAGAAAAGCTACGAGCAGTACTTC	CASSDSWKREKSYEQYF	-	TRBJ2-7	TRBD2	TRBV6-4
TGTGCCAGCAGCGTAGCGGGGGTTGAAATGGATACGCAGTATTTT	CASSVAGVEMDTQYF	-	TRBJ2-3	-	TRBV9
TGTGCCAGCAGTCCCGCGGGCCCGCAGCCCCAGCATTTT	CASSPAGPQPQHF	-	TRBJ1-5	-	TRBV27
TGTGCCAGCAGCGACGGGACAGAACAAGAGACCCAGTACTTC	CASSDGTEQETQYF	-	TRBJ2-5	TRBD1	TRBV9
TGTGCCAGCAGTTTAAGGGGCTCCTACGAGCAGTACTTC	CASSLRGSYEQYF	-	TRBJ2-7	-	TRBV27
TGTGCCAGCAGCGGACTAGCGGGGGTCGGGGGGAAAGAGACCCAGTACTTC	CASSGLAGVGGKETQYF	-	TRBJ2-5	TRBD2	TRBV27
TGTGCCAGCAGTCCCCAGGATTCACCCCTCCACTTT	CASSPQDSPLHF	once	TRBJ1-6	-	TRBV27
TGTGCTAGTGGTTTGGTAGGGGGTGAGCAGTTCTTC	CASGLVGGEQFF	-	TRBJ2-1	-	TRBV12-5
TGTGCCAGTAGCCTCGTTAGCGGGGGGTTTGAGACCCAGTACTTC	CASSLVSGGFETQYF	-	TRBJ2-5	TRBD2	TRBV19
TGTGCCAGTCAGGGGGACGGATACACAGATACGCAGTATTTT	CASQGDGYTDTQYF	-	TRBJ2-3	TRBD1	TRBV19
TGTGCCAGCAGTGAATCGACTAGCGGGAGGTACCAAGAGACCCAGTACTTC	CASSESTSGRYQETQYF	-	TRBJ2-5	TRBD2	TRBV6-1
TGTGCCAGCAGTTACCCCTGGACAAGAGATGAAAAACTGTTTTTT	CASSYPWTRDEKLFF	-	TRBJ1-4	-	TRBV6-5
TGTGCCAGCAGTTTATATGGCAGGGGGGTCCACGAGCAGTACTTC	CASSLYGRGVHEQYF	-	TRBJ2-7	-	TRBV27
TGTGCCAGCAGCCTAGGCTTCGAAGGGGATGACTATGGCTACACCTTC	CASSLGFEGDDYGYTF	-	TRBJ1-2	-	TRBV5-5
TGCAGCTCAGGAGGATGGAGCAGGAACACTGAAGCTTTCTTT	CSSGGWSRNTEAFF	-	TRBJ1-1	-	TRBV29-1
TGTGCCAGCAGTTTCACCAGGAACACTGAAGCTTTCTTT	CASSFTRNTEAFF	-	TRBJ1-1	-	TRBV28
TGCGCCAGCAGCCAAGTCCCCGGGGTGGTGACCGGGGAGCTGTTTTTT	CASSQVPGVVTGELFF	-	TRBJ2-2	-	TRBV4-3
TGTGCCAGCCACGCCCCAGGACAGGGCTACAATGAGCAGTTCTTC	CASHAPGQGYNEQFF	-	TRBJ2-1	TRBD1	TRBV28
TGTGCCAGCAGAACGACAGGAGACGGCTACACCTTC	CASRTTGDGYTF	-	TRBJ1-2	-	TRBV6-5
TGTGCCAGCAGTTTAGCGAACAATCAGCCCCAGCATTTT	CASSLANNQPQHF	-	TRBJ1-5	-	TRBV27
TGTGCCAGCAGTCCATTGATGGGAGCCAACTACGAGCAGTACTTC	CASSPLMGANYEQYF	-	TRBJ2-7	-	TRBV28
TGTGCCAGCAGTTCCTACAGCCTAGCGGGCACACATACGCAGTATTTT	CASSSYSLAGTHTQYF	-	TRBJ2-3	TRBD2	TRBV6-5
TGTGCCAGCAGTGAAGGGGTGGGAGGGGAGACCCAGTACTTC	CASSEGVGGETQYF	-	TRBJ2-5	TRBD2	TRBV2
TGCGCCAGCAGCTGGCCAGGGGGGACAGATACGCAGTATTTT	CASSWPGGTDTQYF	-	TRBJ2-3	-	TRBV5-1
TGTGCCAGCAGCTTAGCCCGGGACAGGGAGAGGGAGACCCAGTACTTC	CASSLARDRERETQYF	-	TRBJ2-5	TRBD1	TRBV7-9
TGTGCCACCAGCCAATTCGTTTTTAGGGCGGAGGAAGGCTACACCTTC	CATSQFVFRAEEGYTF	-	TRBJ1-2	-	TRBV15
TGTGCCAGCAGCTTAGAATTTTTAGCAGGGGATTACCTCTACGAGCAGTACTTC	CASSLEFLAGDYLYEQYF	-	TRBJ2-7	-	TRBV7-8
TGTGCCAGCAGTTCGGGACTAGCGGGCAATGAGCAGTTCTTC	CASSSGLAGNEQFF	-	TRBJ2-1	TRBD2	TRBV28